A single sample is the source of the 25 T cell receptor beta chains below, sequenced in a study of blood T cell repertoires in COVID-19. The repertoire was sequenced with immunoSEQ multiplex PCR; TCRdb's copy has only in-frame clones and lacks some. The table records more than 55,000 clones, roughly 92% of them present only once. Sequencing used peripheral blood. The receptors originated from a middle-aged man with active COVID-19.

This clone was picked up a small number of times. The chain uses TRBV27 and TRBJ2-3; 9 positions agree with TRBD2. The CDR3 runs 19 residues. Germline CDR1 reads MNHEY; CDR2 reads SMNVEV (reference sequence). Trimming took 1 base from V and 2 from J; bases not matched to a gene: 13. CDR3 DNA sequence: TGTGCCAGCAGTTTATTAAGGAAGGCTAGCGGGATCAACACAGATACGCAGTATTTT. This sequence encodes CASSLLRKASGINTDTQYF.

The CDR3: CASSYSGQGWWEQYF. In nucleotides, the CDR3 is TGTGCCAGCAGTTACTCGGGCCAGGGGTGGTGGGAGCAGTACTTC. This rearrangement joins TRBV6-5 to TRBJ2-7; D may be TRBD1 (6 bases). The CDR3 has 15 residues. Germline values: CDR1 MNHEY, CDR2 SVGAGI. V was trimmed by 0 bases and J by 7 bases, leaving 16 bases between them.

The V call is TRBV5-1, the J call TRBJ2-1; 8 nucleotides line up with TRBD2. The ends lost 4 bases at V and 3 bases at J; junction bases unmatched: 3. The CDR3 has 14 amino acids. In germline, CDR1 is SGHRS, CDR2 YFSETQ. The CDR3 reads CASSISGVYNEQFF. The CDR3 DNA sequence: TGCGCCAGCAGCATTAGCGGGGTCTACAATGAGCAGTTCTTC.

V usage is TRBV19 and J usage is TRBJ1-3; 8 bases are shared with TRBD1. Germline V gene data show CDR1 as LNHDA and CDR2 as SQIVND (reference sequence). CDR3 length: 18 residues. J lost 1 base, V lost 3 bases, and 11 bases had no gene match. The chain's CDR3 is CASSIPQGQGASGNTIYF. The DNA of the CDR3 is TGTGCCAGTAGTATCCCCCAAGGACAGGGAGCTTCTGGAAACACCATATATTTT.

This sequence joins TRBV4-2 and TRBJ1-4, with a possible D match to TRBD1 (5 bases). CDR3 size: 17 residues. V shed 1 base and J shed 8 bases, with 20 bases lying between them. Per germline, CDR1 LGHNA and CDR2 YNFKEQ. CDR3 coding DNA: TGTGCCAGCAGCCAAGTTCTGGAGGGGAAATATCAGGAAAAACTGTTTTTT. Translated: CASSQVLEGKYQEKLFF.

V is TRBV2 and J is TRBJ1-1, with D maybe TRBD1 (5 bases). From germline, CDR1 is SNHLY and CDR2 FYNNEI. Trimming left V 3 bases short and J 3 bases short, with 14 bases between. The CDR3 runs 15 residues. CDR3 nucleotides: TGTGCCAGCAGTGAGCGGGGCCACCGAGACACTGAAGCTTTCTTT. It yields the protein CASSERGHRDTEAFF.

The chain uses TRBV5-4 and TRBJ2-2; D is possibly TRBD1 (6 bases). The CDR3 extends over 16 amino acids. Germline V gives CDR1 SGHNT, CDR2 YYREEE (reference sequence). The germline V and J ends were trimmed by 0 bases and 4 bases, with 13 bases remaining between them. CDR3 DNA: TGTGCCAGCAGCTTGGGATTTTCAGGGGTCACCGGGGAGCTGTTTTTT. Amino acid sequence: CASSLGFSGVTGELFF.

The chain recombines TRBV9 with TRBJ2-1; 9 bases are a match to TRBD2. The V and J ends lost 3 bases and 7 bases, in that order; junction bases with no gene match: 8. The V gene's germline CDR1 is SGDLS and CDR2 YYNGEE. There are 15 residues in the CDR3. In DNA, the CDR3 is TGTGCCAGCAGCGGGGCGGGAGGGCCTCGAAATGAGCAGTTCTTC. Translation gives CASSGAGGPRNEQFF.

The V and J genes are TRBV3-1 (or the pseudogene TRBV3-2) and TRBJ1-5; 9 bases are shared with TRBD1. With V trimmed by 5 bases and J by 1 base, 3 bases remained unmatched. This CDR3 has 15 amino acids. Germline loops: CDR1 LGHDT, CDR2 YNNKEL (reference sequence). The CDR3: CASSWTGESNQPQHF. The CDR3 DNA reads TGTGCCAGCAGCTGGACAGGGGAAAGCAATCAGCCCCAGCATTTT.

The rearrangement uses TRBV5-1 and TRBJ2-3; maybe TRBD2 (7 bases). The CDR3 sequence is 17 residues long. Germline V gene data show CDR1 as SGHRS and CDR2 as YFSETQ. Trimming took 1 base from V and 2 from J, leaving 17 bases between them. CDR3 residues: CASSLLLAGANTDTQYF. CDR3 bases: TGCGCCAGCAGCTTGCTACTGGCGGGGGCCAACACAGATACGCAGTATTTT.

The gene calls are TRBV28 and TRBJ1-4; D is perhaps TRBD1 (5 bases). Germline CDR1 reads MDHEN; CDR2 reads SYDVKM. Between the trimmed V and J ends, which lost 6 bases and 4 bases, there was a span of 21 bases. The CDR3 runs to 17 residues. This CDR3 reads CASRPKSFRGGNEKLFF. CDR3 nucleotides: TGTGCCAGCAGACCTAAGTCCTTCCGGGGGGGTAATGAAAAACTGTTTTTT.

CDR3 sequence (DNA): TGTGCCAGCTCACCTTCTCGGGGGACCGGCACAGATACGCAGTATTTT. It codes for CASSPSRGTGTDTQYF. The V gene is TRBV18, the J gene TRBJ2-3, with a tentative D call TRBD2 (6 bases). This CDR3 is 16 amino acids long. Germline-derived CDR1 and CDR2 are KGHSH and LQKENI. The V gene lost 3 bases and the J gene lost 1 base, with 14 bases spanning the gap.

The V gene is TRBV7-9, the J gene TRBJ1-5, with D maybe TRBD1 (6 bases). Germline CDR1 and CDR2: SEHNR and FQNEAQ (reference sequence). The CDR3 has 14 amino acids. V lost 3 bases, J lost 3 bases, and 9 bases lay in between. The CDR3 DNA reads as TGTGCCAGCAGCTTTTCAGGGGACAATCAGCCCCAGCATTTT. Encoded protein: CASSFSGDNQPQHF. The full variable domain, its missing parts supplied by reference TRBV7-9 and TRBJ1-5, is DTGVSQNPRHKITKRGQNVTFRCDPISEHNRLYWYRQTLGQGPEFLTYFQNEAQLEKSRLLSDRFSAERPKGSFSTLEIQRTEQGDSAMYLCASSFSGDNQPQHFGDGTRLSIL.

CDR3: CASSSGLTYEQYF. CDR3 nucleotides: TGTGCCAGCAGTTCGGGACTTACCTACGAGCAGTACTTC. The gene calls are TRBV5-5 and TRBJ2-7, with a tentative D call TRBD2 (6 bases). CDR3 length: 13 amino acids. Germline-derived CDR1 and CDR2 are SGHKS and YYEKEE (reference sequence). Trimming took 5 bases from V and 2 from J, leaving 11 bases between them.

V gene TRBV7-2 combines with J gene TRBJ2-7; maybe TRBD1 (5 bases). Per the germline V gene, CDR1 is SGHTA and CDR2 is FQGNSA. Trimming shortened V by 5 bases and J by 4 bases, and 15 bases separated the two germline ends. This CDR3 comprises 14 residues. The CDR3, as DNA: TGTGCCAGCAGCCCCGGCAGGGCTCTGTACGAGCAGTACTTC. This codes for CASSPGRALYEQYF. Supplemented by reference TRBV7-2 and TRBJ2-7, the full variable domain reads GAGVSQSPSNKVTEKGKDVELRCDPISGHTALYWYRQSLGQGLEFLIYFQGNSAPDKSGLPSDRFSAERTGGSVSTLTIQRTQQEDSAVYLCASSPGRALYEQYFGPGTRLTVT.

The chain links TRBV18 to TRBJ2-5; TRBD2 matches at 12 bases. CDR3 length: 17 residues. Germline V gene sequence: CDR1 KGHSH, CDR2 LQKENI. The V segment lost 1 base and the J segment 2 bases; nucleotides outside the gene matches: 5. For the CDR3, the DNA is TGTGCCAGCTCACCACTTCGACTAGCGGGGGTACAAGAGACCCAGTACTTC. This gives the protein CASSPLRLAGVQETQYF.

The CDR3 spells CATVRPGGYEQYF. In DNA form, the CDR3 reads TGTGCCACCGTTCGTCCCGGGGGATACGAGCAGTACTTC. V and J are TRBV28 and TRBJ2-7; the D gene is possibly TRBD2 (6 bases). This CDR3 region has 13 residues. Germline values: CDR1 MDHEN, CDR2 SYDVKM. Trimming took 10 bases from V and 4 from J, leaving 17 bases between them. Based on the CDR3 plus reference TRBV28 and TRBJ2-7, the full variable domain is DVKVTQSSRYLVKRTGEKVFLECVQDMDHENMFWYRQDPGLGLRLIYFSYDVKMKEKGDIPEGYSVSREKKERFSLILESASTNQTSMYLCATVRPGGYEQYFGPGTRLTVT.

The genes are TRBV7-2 and TRBJ2-5, with 8 nucleotides matching TRBD2. This CDR3 has 14 residues. Per the germline V gene, CDR1 is SGHTA and CDR2 is FQGNSA. J gave up 3 bases and V 2 bases, and 2 bases lay outside the gene matches. CDR3 coding DNA: TGTGCCAGCAGCTTAATCGGGGGGGAAGAGACCCAGTACTTC. Its protein product is CASSLIGGEETQYF.

V and J are TRBV29-1 and TRBJ1-1; no firm D call. The germline V gene has CDR1 SQVTM and CDR2 ANQGSEA. The CDR3 extends over 12 amino acids. V was cut by 1 base and J by 2 bases, with 5 bases left in between. The chain's CDR3 is CSVEVANTEAFF. In DNA, the CDR3 is TGCAGCGTTGAAGTAGCTAACACTGAAGCTTTCTTT.

The genes are TRBV6-5 and TRBJ2-2, with 9 bases that match TRBD1. The CDR3 has 14 amino acids. Looked up from germline, CDR1 is MNHEY and CDR2 is SVGAGI. V lost 7 bases and J lost 7; bases outside the gene matches: 7. CDR3 sequence reads: CASNNRGQGGELFF. The CDR3 nucleotides are TGTGCCAGCAACAACAGGGGGCAGGGCGGGGAGCTGTTTTTT.

This chain joins TRBV7-9 and TRBJ2-7; D gene ambiguous. Trimming removed 5 bases at V and 6 bases at J, with 17 bases between. The CDR3 totals 14 residues. Per germline, CDR1 SEHNR and CDR2 FQNEAQ (reference sequence). The CDR3 loop reads CASSGGTSSSEQYF. CDR3 nucleotides: TGTGCCAGCAGCGGCGGAACCTCCTCGTCCGAGCAGTACTTC.

This chain uses TRBV28 with TRBJ2-7; unclear D gene. The CDR3 is made up of 12 amino acids. Trimming took 8 bases from V and 2 from J, leaving 10 bases between them. The germline V gene has CDR1 MDHEN and CDR2 SYDVKM. CDR3 residues: CASGRRTYEQYF. The CDR3 DNA sequence: TGTGCCAGCGGCCGGCGGACCTACGAGCAGTACTTC.

In DNA form, the CDR3 reads TGTGCCAGCTCACCCGGGACAGGGTTAGGGCAGCCCCAGCATTTT. Its translation is CASSPGTGLGQPQHF. The V and J genes are TRBV18 and TRBJ1-5; 9 positions agree with TRBD1. The trim removed 3 bases at V and 7 bases at J, leaving 7 bases unmatched. The CDR3 covers 15 residues. Germline V gene sequence: CDR1 KGHSH, CDR2 LQKENI.

The chain is built from TRBV5-4 and TRBJ1-2; 8 bases agree with TRBD1. From germline, CDR1 is SGHNT and CDR2 YYREEE (reference sequence). This CDR3 is 13 amino acids long. With V trimmed by 4 bases and J by 5 bases, 4 bases remained unmatched. The CDR3 DNA sequence: TGTGCCAGCAGCCTGGACAGGGCATATGGCTACACCTTC. This sequence encodes CASSLDRAYGYTF.

In nucleotides, the CDR3 is TGCGCCAGCAGCTCGGGCGGGGGAGATACGCAGTATTTT. It specifies CASSSGGGDTQYF. The chain is built from TRBV5-1 and TRBJ2-3; 7 nucleotides align to TRBD2. The CDR3 spans 13 residues. The trim removed 3 bases at V and 5 bases at J, leaving 3 bases unmatched. Germline CDR1 reads SGHRS; CDR2 reads YFSETQ.